The 27 T cell receptor beta chains given below trace back to one sample, sequenced in a study of early T cells in non-severe SARS-CoV-2 infection. TCRdb re-called the 5' RACE reads with MiXCR, one entry per CDR3 protein. The sample has approximately 50,000 distinct CDR3 sequences; approximately 8% are singletons. Sequenced input: whole blood. The receptors come from an adult who was a healthcare worker with PCR-confirmed SARS-CoV-2 infection or an uninfected control (not recorded which).

This clonotype was seen repeatedly, ten times or more. The chain couples TRBV20-1 to TRBJ1-1; no definite D call. In germline, CDR1 is DFQATT, CDR2 SNEGSKA (reference sequence). V lost 6 bases to trimming and J lost 1 base, with 6 bases between them. This CDR3 spans 11 amino acids. Here the CDR3 DNA reads TGCAGTGCCCTCACGAACACTGAAGCTTTCTTT. Amino acids: CSALTNTEAFF.

The genes are TRBV5-5 and TRBJ2-1; D is possibly TRBD1 or TRBD2 (5 bases each). In germline, CDR1 is SGHKS, CDR2 YYEKEE (reference sequence). Trimming cost V 3 bases and J 14 bases, with 21 bases left between them. The CDR3 extends over 14 amino acids. DNA of the CDR3: TGTGCCAGCAGCTCCCCACAGGAGGCGGAGAGAAAGTTCTTC. It specifies CASSSPQEAERKFF. The variable domain in full, with the rest retrieved from reference TRBV5-5 and TRBJ2-1, is DAGVTQSPTHLIKTRGQQVTLRCSPISGHKSVSWYQQVLGQGPQFIFQYYEKEERGRGNFPDRFSARQFPNYSSELNVNALLLGDSALYLCASSSPQEAERKFFGPGTRLTVL.

The chain combines TRBV27 with TRBJ2-7; no firm D call. The CDR3 runs 17 residues. The V and J ends lost 0 bases and 7 bases respectively, with 22 bases between them. Germline-derived CDR1 and CDR2 are MNHEY and SMNVEV (reference sequence). The CDR3 sequence: CASSLSPDVPQVGEQYF. CDR3 nucleotide sequence: TGTGCCAGCAGTTTATCCCCGGACGTTCCCCAAGTAGGGGAGCAGTACTTC.

The sample holds a few counts of this clonotype. The rearrangement links TRBV28 to TRBJ2-1, with 8 bases lining up with TRBD2. The ends lost 7 bases at V and 6 bases at J; junction bases unmatched: 17. The CDR3 is made up of 17 amino acids. The germline gives CDR1 MDHEN, CDR2 SYDVKM. CDR3 DNA sequence: TGTGCCAGCACCTCCTCCGGGGCAGCGGGAGTTCTCAATGAGCAGTTCTTC. Its translation: CASTSSGAAGVLNEQFF.

This clonotype was found a few times. The chain joins TRBV3-1 to TRBJ2-4; D may match TRBD1 or TRBD2 (5 bases each). The germline gives CDR1 LGHDT, CDR2 YNNKEL (reference sequence). The V and J ends lost 4 bases and 5 bases respectively, with 6 bases between them. CDR3 length equals 12 residues. DNA for the CDR3: TGTGCCAGCAGCCTGGGACAAAACATTCAGTACTTC. This gives the protein CASSLGQNIQYF.

This rearrangement joins TRBV5-1 to TRBJ2-1, with 9 bases that match TRBD1. Per the germline V gene, CDR1 is SGHRS and CDR2 is YFSETQ. After removal of 4 bases from V and 4 bases from J, the junction contained 9 bases not matched to a gene. The CDR3 loop spans 16 amino acids. CDR3 protein: CASSRTPGQGYNEQFF. CDR3 sequence (DNA): TGCGCCAGCAGCCGCACTCCGGGACAGGGTTACAATGAGCAGTTCTTC.

This rearrangement joins TRBV5-1 to TRBJ2-1; TRBD2 agrees at 10 bases. Germline V CDR1 and CDR2: SGHRS, YFSETQ. V lost 1 base to trimming and J lost 10 bases; unmatched junction nucleotides: 8. The CDR3 extends over 15 amino acids. CDR3 coding DNA: TGCGCCAGCAGCTTGATCCTAGCGGGAGAAGAAGAGCAGTTCTTC. Amino acid sequence: CASSLILAGEEEQFF.

In regard to this clonotype: Germline and junction disagree at one end, which may indicate a read error. The rearrangement links TRBV3-1 to TRBJ1-6; D not resolved. The CDR3 is 13 residues long. Germline-derived CDR1 and CDR2 are LGHDT and YNNKEL (reference sequence). In nucleotides, the CDR3 is TGTGCCAGCAGCCAATTTTATAACTCACCCCTCCACTTT. Protein product: CASSQFYNSPLHF.

This clonotype occurred a few times. The rearrangement uses TRBV20-1 and TRBJ2-7; unclear D gene. Trimming cost V 0 bases and J 0 bases, with 15 bases left between them. CDR1 DFQATT and CDR2 SNEGSKA come from the germline V gene (reference sequence). The length of the CDR3 is 16 residues. CDR3: CSARERWAVSSYEQYF. The CDR3, as DNA: TGCAGTGCTAGAGAACGGTGGGCAGTTAGCTCCTACGAGCAGTACTTC.

J is TRBJ1-4 and V is TRBV28; no firm D call. Between the trimmed V and J ends, which lost 4 bases and 7 bases, there was a span of 13 bases. Germline V gene sequence: CDR1 MDHEN, CDR2 SYDVKM. The CDR3 contains 14 residues. CDR3 nucleotide sequence: TGTGCCAGCAGTTCACCTGGGCACCTTGAAAAACTGTTTTTT. The encoded protein is CASSSPGHLEKLFF.

This rearrangement joins TRBV20-1 to TRBJ2-7; D not certain. Per the germline V gene, CDR1 is DFQATT and CDR2 is SNEGSKA (reference sequence). V was clipped by 5 bases and J by 1 base, with 15 bases between them. The CDR3 runs 14 residues. In DNA form, the CDR3 reads TGCAGTGCTGGGGAAAGACCCCCGTCCTACGAGCAGTACTTC. Translated, it gives CSAGERPPSYEQYF.

This chain uses TRBV10-1 with TRBJ2-7, with 12 bases identical to TRBD2. Germline CDR1 WNHNN, CDR2 SYGVQD (reference sequence). The junction had 7 bases not matched to a gene; V was cut back by 4 bases and J by 0 bases. CDR3 length: 17 residues. The chain's CDR3 is CASSGGTSGPSSYEQYF. CDR3 DNA: TGCGCCAGCAGTGGAGGGACTAGCGGGCCGAGCTCCTACGAGCAGTACTTC.

This clonotype was recorded many times. The V and J genes are TRBV10-3 and TRBJ1-4, with D possibly TRBD1 on 6 matching bases. The CDR3 extends over 14 amino acids. Germline CDR1 ENHRY, CDR2 SYGVKD. Between the trimmed V and J ends, which lost 0 bases and 5 bases, there was a span of 7 bases. The CDR3 region has the DNA TGTGCCATCAGTGAGTCTGACAGGAATGAAAAACTGTTTTTT. Its protein is CAISESDRNEKLFF.

This clonotype was seen a few times. The gene calls are TRBV6-6 and TRBJ1-1, with D possibly matching TRBD1 (6 bases). CDR1 and CDR2 from the germline V gene are MNHNY and SVGAGI (reference sequence). The length of the CDR3 is 17 residues. The V end lost 10 bases, the J end lost 1 base, and 25 bases lay between the germline ends. CDR3 nucleotide sequence: TGTGCCACAACGGACAGAACCGTTAAGGGTCCGAACACTGAAGCTTTCTTT. It is translated as CATTDRTVKGPNTEAFF.

CDR3 amino acids: CSGGTGDTQYF. The CDR3 DNA is TGCAGCGGGGGGACAGGGGATACGCAGTATTTT. V and J are TRBV29-1 and TRBJ2-3; TRBD1 matches at 9 bases. This CDR3 is 11 amino acids long. The J segment lost 6 bases and the V segment lost 7 bases, leaving 2 bases of the junction unmatched. In germline, CDR1 is SQVTM, CDR2 ANQGSEA.

In DNA, the CDR3 is TGTGCCAGCAGTTACTCCGGACAGCATAACTATGGCTACACCTTC. It codes for CASSYSGQHNYGYTF. The V call is TRBV6-5, the J call TRBJ1-2, with a weak D call TRBD1 (6 bases). From germline, CDR1 is MNHEY and CDR2 SVGAGI. V was pared by 0 bases and J by 1 base, with 9 bases between. This CDR3 region has 15 residues.

The chain recombines TRBV7-3 with TRBJ2-3; D unresolved. The CDR3 extends over 15 amino acids. Trimming took off 4 bases at V and 4 bases at J, with 15 bases between the two ends. Germline CDR1 reads SGHTA; CDR2 reads FQGTGA. CDR3 sequence: CASSSSVDSPDTQYF. The CDR3 coding sequence is TGTGCCAGCAGCTCCTCGGTCGATAGCCCAGATACGCAGTATTTT.

This clonotype was recorded a few times. The chain has TRBV15 and TRBJ2-1; no clear D. Trimming left V 2 bases short and J 7 bases short, with 18 bases between. Per germline, CDR1 LNHNV and CDR2 YYDKDF (reference sequence). The CDR3 is 16 amino acids. This CDR3 is CATSRISIQTRNEQFF. The CDR3 bases are TGTGCCACCAGCAGAATATCCATACAAACAAGGAATGAGCAGTTCTTC.

The gene calls are TRBV4-1 and TRBJ1-1, with D unresolved. Germline V gene lookup returns CDR1 MGHRA and CDR2 YSYEKL. V lost 6 bases to trimming and J lost 1 base, with 12 bases between them. The CDR3 consists of 14 residues. The CDR3 region has the DNA TGCGCCAGCAGACCTACAACAGAGAACACTGAAGCTTTCTTT. Its protein product is CASRPTTENTEAFF.

The rearrangement joins TRBV4-2 to TRBJ2-1; TRBD2 aligns across 9 bases. The germline gives CDR1 LGHNA, CDR2 YNFKEQ. This CDR3 region has 13 residues. V shed 4 bases, J shed 8 bases, and the junction held 3 bases outside the gene matches. As DNA, the CDR3 is TGTGCCAGCAGCCCGATAGCGGGAGATGAGCAGTTCTTC. This encodes CASSPIAGDEQFF.

The chain couples TRBV28 to TRBJ1-5; maybe TRBD1 (5 bases). Germline V gene data show CDR1 as MDHEN and CDR2 as SYDVKM. Trimming cost V 3 bases and J 9 bases, with 21 bases left between them. The length of the CDR3 is 16 residues. The CDR3 DNA reads TGTGCCAGCAGTTTCCGGTCTTGGGCAGGGATTTGGCCCCAGCATTTT. It yields the protein CASSFRSWAGIWPQHF.

The chain links TRBV19 to TRBJ1-5; TRBD1 matches 7 bases. Looked up from germline, CDR1 is LNHDA and CDR2 is SQIVND (reference sequence). J lost 5 bases, V lost 7 bases, and 11 bases had no gene match. The CDR3 contains 15 residues. The CDR3 sequence: CASTIAQGKYQPQHF. The CDR3 region has the DNA TGTGCCAGTACCATCGCACAGGGGAAATATCAGCCCCAGCATTTT. The full variable domain, rest sourced from reference TRBV19 and TRBJ1-5, is DGGITQSPKYLFRKEGQNVTLSCEQNLNHDAMYWYRQDPGQGLRLIYYSQIVNDFQKGDIAEGYSVSREKKESFPLTVTSAQKNPTAFYLCASTIAQGKYQPQHFGDGTRLSIL.

In its sample, this clonotype was seen a few times. V is TRBV6-4 and J is TRBJ1-1; no clear D. V lost 4 bases, J lost 1 base, and 7 bases lay in between. Germline CDR1 is MRHNA and CDR2 is SNTAGT. CDR3 size: 13 residues. CDR3 loop: CASSANRNTEAFF. The CDR3, as DNA: TGTGCCAGCAGTGCGAACAGGAACACTGAAGCTTTCTTT.

The J gene is TRBJ2-2, the V gene TRBV2; D gene ambiguous. Trimming shortened V by 10 bases and J by 0 bases, and 12 bases separated the two germline ends. The CDR3 spans 14 residues. The V gene's germline CDR1 is SNHLY and CDR2 FYNNEI. This CDR3 is CATSTGTNTGELFF. The CDR3 region has the DNA TGTGCCACGTCGACTGGCACGAACACCGGGGAGCTGTTTTTT.

This clonotype appeared a few times. The chain is built from TRBV19 and TRBJ2-2; possible D gene TRBD2, 5 bases. CDR1 is LNHDA and CDR2 is SQIVND in the germline V gene (reference sequence). The CDR3 is made up of 15 amino acids. The V and J ends lost 7 bases and 1 base respectively, with 13 bases between them. The CDR3 loop is CASTPGGWNTGELFF. The CDR3 bases are TGTGCCAGTACCCCCGGAGGCTGGAACACCGGGGAGCTGTTTTTT.

This clonotype was picked up many times. This chain connects TRBV6-1 to TRBJ1-2; D ambiguous. CDR1 MNHNS and CDR2 SASEGT come from the germline V gene. This CDR3 has 12 amino acids. Trimming removed 10 bases at V and 7 bases at J, with 16 bases between. In DNA, the CDR3 is TGTGCCACCCTGGGCCCCAGTGGTGGCTACACCTTC. This translates into CATLGPSGGYTF.

Details on this clonotype: One end of the junction varies from germline; a read error may be responsible. V and J are TRBV15 and TRBJ2-2; a weak D match, TRBD1 (6 bases). The CDR3 loop spans 16 amino acids. Per the germline V gene, CDR1 is LNHNV and CDR2 is YYDKDF (reference sequence). This CDR3 is CATSTALGAGTGEPFF. DNA for the CDR3: TGTGCCACCAGCACCGCGTTGGGGGCAGGGACCGGGGAGCCGTTTTTT.